These 4 T cell receptor beta chains share one sample of origin, sequenced in a study of PD-L1 blockade in urothelial cancer. The time point here: peripheral blood 6 weeks after treatment start. Measured with immunoSEQ multiplex PCR; TCRdb has only the in-frame clones, and not every one. The data contain roughly 110,000 clones, around 93% of them singletons. Sequencing was performed on PBMCs, taken around atezolizumab (anti-PD-L1) treatment. Source of these receptors: a man aged 60 to 69 with urothelial cancer.

The gene calls are TRBV5-6 and TRBJ2-5; unclear D gene. CDR1 and CDR2 (germline): SGHDT, YYEEEE. This CDR3 is built from 15 residues. The V gene lost 1 base and the J gene lost 1 base, with 11 bases spanning the gap. CDR3 coding DNA: TGTGCCAGCAGCTTGTTCCTGGTGAGCCAAGAGACCCAGTACTTC. Translation: CASSLFLVSQETQYF.

Here the CDR3 reads CAIGDRGYEQYF. The DNA for the CDR3 is TGTGCCATCGGGGACAGGGGTTACGAGCAGTACTTC. This chain uses TRBV10-3 with TRBJ2-7; 10 bases fit TRBD1. V shed 8 bases and J 4 bases; nucleotides not matched to a gene: 2. The CDR3 covers 12 residues. Germline values: CDR1 ENHRY, CDR2 SYGVKD.

The chain combines TRBV4-3 with TRBJ2-7; the D gene is possibly TRBD1 (6 bases). This CDR3 contains 15 residues. V was trimmed by 4 bases and J by 3 bases, leaving 16 bases between them. Per the germline V gene, CDR1 is LGHNA and CDR2 is YSLEER. CDR3 protein: CASSPDTGQNYEQYF. The CDR3, as DNA: TGCGCCAGCAGCCCGGACACTGGACAGAACTACGAGCAGTACTTC.

CDR3 sequence: CASISAGSYEQYF. CDR3 in DNA: TGTGCCAGCATCTCTGCGGGTTCCTACGAGCAGTACTTC. V and J are TRBV28 and TRBJ2-7, with a possible D match to TRBD2 (5 bases). V lost 7 bases and J lost 1, with 11 bases in between. In germline, CDR1 is MDHEN, CDR2 SYDVKM. The CDR3 has 13 amino acids.